This T cell receptor (beta chain) was captured by sequencing in a study of graft-versus-host responses after intestinal transplantation. Study summary: Anti-thymocyte globulin served as induction for all recipients, who then took tacrolimus and steroids for about 3 years.

In this sample, this clone turned up once. Its matching antigen is unknown. Study-wide findings and caveats: Elevated graft-versus-host to host-versus-graft clonal ratios in allografts were recorded for patients with graft-donor T cell macrochimerism. GvH clones detected in recipient marrow included some appearing first in ileum or blood.

Clones were read by immunoSEQ multiplex PCR, and TCRdb kept only the in-frame ones, dropping some. The data show tens of thousands of clones, approximately 84% seen once. Source: unstimulated CD4+ T cells sorted from spleen or lymph node cells, taken before transplant. The origin of this receptor is a human donor who was the organ donor for an intestinal transplant.

The CDR3 DNA reads as TGTGCCAGCAGATCTATTCCGGGACAGGGGGCCCCGTTCTTC. Translating it yields CASRSIPGQGAPFF. The V call is TRBV28, the J call TRBJ2-1; 12 bases line up with TRBD1. The junction had 12 bases not matched to a gene; V was cut back by 6 bases and J by 15 bases. Germline values: CDR1 MDHEN, CDR2 SYDVKM. This CDR3 spans 14 amino acids.